This T cell receptor beta chain was documented in a study of T cell repertoires in cytomegalovirus infection. The overall study: Recently identified HLA-C-restricted CMV epitopes and well-studied HLA-B-restricted CMV epitopes were used by the study.

TCRdb independently ran MiXCR on the reads; one entry per CDR3 protein. The profile shows 350,000 to 400,000 distinct CDR3 sequences, roughly 36% of them singletons. A remark on this clonotype: The antigen remains unidentified.

Trimming shortened V by 3 bases and J by 0 bases, and 14 bases separated the two germline ends. This CDR3 comprises 16 residues. CDR1 and CDR2 (germline): MDHEN, SYDVKM. The material was cultured PBMCs, obtained from culture after CMV antigen stimulation. The receptor comes from a human donor in good health (CMV status not recorded). Some clones in this sample may be carry-over from other donors' samples. The chain has TRBV28 and TRBJ1-2; TRBD1 is a possible D gene (5 bases). The CDR3, as DNA: TGTGCCAGCAGTTTGCGGGGGATCAAATCTAACTATGGCTACACCTTC. It yields the protein CASSLRGIKSNYGYTF.